This T cell receptor beta chain was sequenced in a study of control samples from healthy donors and cancer patients. TCRdb's table, derived via immunoSEQ multiplex PCR, lists solely in-frame clones and lacks some. The sample consists of tens of thousands of clones, more than 80% of them appearing once. Germline values: CDR1 SQVTM, CDR2 ANQGSEA. This CDR3 comprises 15 residues. Between the trimmed V and J ends, which lost 2 bases and 8 bases, there was a span of 19 bases. This receptor was identified in a man under 40 with colorectal cancer. The chain combines TRBV29-1 with TRBJ2-1; possibly TRBD1 for D (5 bases). The sequenced sample was PBMCs. The CDR3 region is CSVEQGKPVVDEQFF. Here the CDR3 DNA reads TGCAGCGTTGAACAGGGCAAACCAGTCGTCGATGAGCAGTTCTTC.